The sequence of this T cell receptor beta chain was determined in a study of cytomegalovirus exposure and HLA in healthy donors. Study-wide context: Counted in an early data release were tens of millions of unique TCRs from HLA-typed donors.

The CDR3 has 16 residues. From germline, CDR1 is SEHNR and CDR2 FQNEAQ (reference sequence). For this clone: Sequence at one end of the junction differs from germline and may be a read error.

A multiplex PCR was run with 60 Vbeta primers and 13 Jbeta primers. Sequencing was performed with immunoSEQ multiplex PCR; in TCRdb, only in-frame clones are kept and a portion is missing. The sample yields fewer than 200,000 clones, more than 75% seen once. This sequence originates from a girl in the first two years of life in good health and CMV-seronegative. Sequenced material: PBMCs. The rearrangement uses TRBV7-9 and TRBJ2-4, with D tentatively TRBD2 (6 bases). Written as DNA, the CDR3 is TGTTCCAGCAGCTTAGCGGAGACCGCCGGTGGAAACATTCAGTACTTC. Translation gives CSSSLAETAGGNIQYF.